This T cell receptor beta chain appears in the sequencing data of a study of cytotoxic CD8 clonotypes in ibrutinib-treated CLL. The CDR3 sequence is 11 residues long. Germline CDR1 MDHEN, CDR2 SYDVKM. The V gene lost 6 bases and the J gene lost 6 bases, with 8 bases spanning the gap. Profiled with immunoSEQ multiplex PCR; TCRdb holds only in-frame clones, not every one. The repertoire consists of fewer than 400,000 clones, with 60% to 80% occurring once and the leading ten covering around 6.6%. V usage is TRBV28 and J usage is TRBJ1-2; D remains unclear. This TCR derives from a human donor with chronic lymphocytic leukemia. Specimen: PBMCs, collected after 36 months of ibrutinib treatment. The CDR3 region is CASRRSDGYTF. The CDR3 DNA reads TGTGCCAGCAGGAGATCGGATGGCTACACCTTC.